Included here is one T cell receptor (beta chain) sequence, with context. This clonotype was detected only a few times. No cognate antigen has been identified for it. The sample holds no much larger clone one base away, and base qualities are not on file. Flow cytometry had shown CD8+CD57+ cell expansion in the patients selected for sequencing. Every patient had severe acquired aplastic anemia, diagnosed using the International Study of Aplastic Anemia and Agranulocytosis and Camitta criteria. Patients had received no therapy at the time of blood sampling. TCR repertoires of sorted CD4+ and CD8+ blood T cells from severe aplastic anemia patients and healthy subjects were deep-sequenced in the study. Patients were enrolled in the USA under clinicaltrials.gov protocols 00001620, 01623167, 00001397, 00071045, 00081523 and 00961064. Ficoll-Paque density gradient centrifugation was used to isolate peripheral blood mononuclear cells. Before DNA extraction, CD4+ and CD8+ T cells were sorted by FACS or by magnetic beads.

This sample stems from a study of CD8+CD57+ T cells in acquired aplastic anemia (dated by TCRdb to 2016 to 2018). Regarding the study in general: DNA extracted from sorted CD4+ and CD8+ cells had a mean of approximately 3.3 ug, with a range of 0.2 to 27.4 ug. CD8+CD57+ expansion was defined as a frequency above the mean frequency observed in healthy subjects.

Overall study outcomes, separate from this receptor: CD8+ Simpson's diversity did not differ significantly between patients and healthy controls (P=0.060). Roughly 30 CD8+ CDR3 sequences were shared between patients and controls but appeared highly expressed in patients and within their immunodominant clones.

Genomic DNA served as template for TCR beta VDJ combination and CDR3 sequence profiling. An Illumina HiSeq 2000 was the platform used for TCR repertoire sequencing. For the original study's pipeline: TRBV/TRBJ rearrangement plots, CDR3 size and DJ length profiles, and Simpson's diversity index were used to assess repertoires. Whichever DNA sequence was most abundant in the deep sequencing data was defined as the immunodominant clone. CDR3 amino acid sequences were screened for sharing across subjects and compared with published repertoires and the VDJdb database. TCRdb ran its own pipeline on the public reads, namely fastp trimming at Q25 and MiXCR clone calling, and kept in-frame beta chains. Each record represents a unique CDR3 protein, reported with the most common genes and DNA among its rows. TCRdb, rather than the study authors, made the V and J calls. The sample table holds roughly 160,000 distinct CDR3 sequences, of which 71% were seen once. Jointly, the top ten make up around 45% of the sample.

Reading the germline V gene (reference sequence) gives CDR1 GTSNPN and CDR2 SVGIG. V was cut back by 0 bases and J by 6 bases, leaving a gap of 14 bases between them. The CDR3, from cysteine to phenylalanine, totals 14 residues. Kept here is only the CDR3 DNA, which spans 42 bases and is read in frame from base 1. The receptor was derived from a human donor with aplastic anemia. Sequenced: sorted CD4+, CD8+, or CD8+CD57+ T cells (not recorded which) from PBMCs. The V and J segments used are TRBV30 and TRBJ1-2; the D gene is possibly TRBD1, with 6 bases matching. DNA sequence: TGTGCCTGGAGTGTAGAAAGACAGGACCATGGCTACACCTTC. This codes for CAWSVERQDHGYTF. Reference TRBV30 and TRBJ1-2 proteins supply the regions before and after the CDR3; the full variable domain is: SQTIHQWPATLVQPVGSPLSLECTVEGTSNPNLYWYRQAAGRGLQLLFYSVGIGQISSEVPQNLSASRPQDRQFILSSKKLLLSDSGFYLCAWSVERQDHGYTFGSGTRLTVV.